A single sample gave rise to the 16 T cell receptor beta chains below, sequenced in a study of vaccination and CD4 T cells after COVID-19. With the Oncomine TCR Beta short-read assay, DNA from cultured CD4+ T cells was sequenced. TCRdb passed the PCR reads through MiXCR, listing each CDR3 protein once. Counted here are about 15,000 distinct CDR3 sequences, roughly 50% occurring once; the ten biggest clones make up 20% to 25%. For these receptors, no antigen is known. Time point reported: late sampling 161 to 241 days after vaccination in three convalescent patients. The treatment denotes: roughly 10-day PBMC culture with coronavirus spike peptide pools or control peptides (ViraFEST assay). The sample was CD4+ T cells from blood, cultured in vitro, taken about 7 months after SARS-CoV-2 vaccination. Receptors were obtained from a human donor who had recovered from COVID-19.

This rearrangement joins TRBV20-1 to TRBJ1-5; TRBD1 agrees at 9 bases. This CDR3 comprises 17 residues. Germline CDR1 is DFQATT and CDR2 is SNEGSKA (reference sequence). V gave up 3 bases and J gave up 2 bases; unmatched junction bases: 11. The CDR3, as DNA: TGCAGTGCTAGTTTTCCATACAGGGGGCCGGGCAATCAGCCCCAGCATTTT. This sequence encodes CSASFPYRGPGNQPQHF.

The V call is TRBV7-9, the J call TRBJ1-2; 10 nucleotides match TRBD1. CDR3 length: 14 residues. The germline gives CDR1 SEHNR, CDR2 FQNEAQ (reference sequence). The ends lost 5 bases at V and 5 bases at J; junction bases unmatched: 5. The CDR3 loop is CASSTRDRGYGYTF. CDR3 nucleotide sequence: TGTGCCAGCAGCACAAGGGACAGGGGTTATGGCTACACCTTC.

The chain couples TRBV9 to TRBJ2-5; D gene ambiguous. Germline CDR1 reads SGDLS; CDR2 reads YYNGEE. Trimming left V 4 bases short and J 9 bases short, with 19 bases between. This CDR3 has 14 residues. The CDR3 is CASSSQVGYGAQYF. As DNA, the CDR3 is TGTGCCAGCAGCTCCCAGGTTGGGTATGGGGCCCAGTACTTC.

A few counts support this clonotype. The chain recombines TRBV20-1 with TRBJ1-2; TRBD1 agrees at 7 bases. The CDR3 has 12 amino acids. Germline CDR1 reads DFQATT; CDR2 reads SNEGSKA (reference sequence). V lost 2 bases and J lost 6; bases outside the gene matches: 3. CDR3 nucleotide sequence: TGCAGTGCTAGACAGGGACAGAATGGCTACACCTTC. Translating it yields CSARQGQNGYTF.

The chain links TRBV20-1 to TRBJ2-2; D remains unclear. The germline V gene has CDR1 DFQATT and CDR2 SNEGSKA (reference sequence). This CDR3 is built from 14 residues. V gave up 6 bases and J gave up 5 bases, with 16 bases separating them. In nucleotides, the CDR3 is TGCAGTGCGAGACGGGCTTCAAATACCGGGGAGCTGTTTTTT. It codes for CSARRASNTGELFF.

This clonotype has a handful of counts. This CDR3 reads CATSGEGLVGDTQYF. The CDR3 nucleotides read TGTGCCACCAGCGGAGAGGGGCTAGTGGGAGATACGCAGTATTTT. The rearrangement links TRBV24-1 to TRBJ2-3, with D perhaps being TRBD1 or TRBD2 (5 bases each). V lost 7 bases and J lost 5, with 18 bases in between. CDR1 is KGHDR, CDR2 SFDVKD, per germline. CDR3 size: 15 residues.

The rearrangement joins TRBV7-2 to TRBJ2-5; 8 bases agree with TRBD2. Germline lookup yields CDR1 SGHTA and CDR2 FQGNSA. This CDR3 has 14 residues. J gave up 5 bases and V 5 bases, and 7 bases lay outside the gene matches. CDR3 bases: TGTGCCAGCAGCCAGGGACTAGAACGCGAGACCCAGTACTTC. Translated, it gives CASSQGLERETQYF.

The V gene is TRBV7-2, the J gene TRBJ2-5, with 7 bases that match TRBD1. Germline V CDR1 and CDR2: SGHTA, FQGNSA. This CDR3 spans 15 amino acids. Unmatched junction bases numbered 10, after V lost 5 bases and J lost 4 bases. In DNA, the CDR3 is TGTGCCAGCAGCCCACAGACAGGGTCTGGAGAGACCCAGTACTTC. Its protein product is CASSPQTGSGETQYF.

This chain joins TRBV24-1 and TRBJ2-3; D perhaps matches TRBD2 (7 bases). This CDR3 region has 18 residues. V was pared by 7 bases and J by 8 bases, with 30 bases between. Germline CDR1 is KGHDR and CDR2 is SFDVKD. The CDR3 bases are TGTGCCACCAGCGACAGCGCCCCGGGGGGCCCGCTTCGCGGTACGCAGTATTTT. Residues: CATSDSAPGGPLRGTQYF.

The V and J genes are TRBV15 and TRBJ2-5; tentative D call: TRBD1 (5 bases). Germline CDR1 LNHNV, CDR2 YYDKDF (reference sequence). CDR3 size: 14 residues. V was pared by 2 bases and J by 5 bases, with 12 bases between. This CDR3 reads CATSRRGRPETQYF. CDR3 DNA sequence: TGTGCCACCAGCAGAAGGGGCAGGCCGGAGACCCAGTACTTC.

V and J are TRBV7-9 and TRBJ2-1; maybe TRBD2 (6 bases). The CDR3 runs 17 residues. V was pared by 5 bases and J by 2 bases, with 19 bases between. CDR1 SEHNR and CDR2 FQNEAQ come from the germline V gene (reference sequence). Written as DNA, the CDR3 is TGTGCCAGCAGCCCCCGGATCCGGGAGCAACCCTACAATGAGCAGTTCTTC. This encodes CASSPRIREQPYNEQFF.

This rearrangement joins TRBV29-1 to TRBJ2-5; D not resolved. The V and J ends lost 8 bases and 4 bases respectively, with 14 bases between them. There are 12 residues in the CDR3. CDR1 is SQVTM and CDR2 is ANQGSEA in the germline V gene. The CDR3: CSSRAGLETQYF. The DNA of the CDR3 is TGCAGCTCCCGGGCTGGGTTAGAGACCCAGTACTTC.

This clonotype was counted a few times. V gene TRBV20-1 combines with J gene TRBJ1-2; TRBD1 matches 7 bases. The CDR3 runs 14 residues. Losses at the gene ends were 3 bases for V and 4 bases for J; bases not matched to a gene: 8. CDR1 and CDR2 (germline): DFQATT, SNEGSKA (reference sequence). In DNA, the CDR3 is TGCAGTGCTAGGGAGACAGGGATAGGCTATGGCTACACCTTC. Its translation: CSARETGIGYGYTF.

This chain joins TRBV7-9 and TRBJ2-3, with 7 bases aligning to TRBD2. The CDR3 contains 15 residues. V dropped 2 bases and J dropped 5; count of bases not matched to a gene: 7. The germline CDR1 and CDR2 sequences are SEHNR and FQNEAQ (reference sequence). The CDR3 DNA reads TGTGCCAGCAGCTTAATGTTCTCGGGGGGAGATACGCAGTATTTT. It yields the protein CASSLMFSGGDTQYF.

In this sample, this clonotype turned up a few times. The chain has TRBV6-5 and TRBJ1-1; maybe TRBD1 (6 bases). The length of the CDR3 is 15 residues. From germline, CDR1 is MNHEY and CDR2 SVGAGI. V was trimmed by 2 bases and J by 2 bases, leaving 12 bases between them. In DNA, the CDR3 is TGTGCCAGCAGTTACCACGGACAGCCTAACACTGAAGCTTTCTTT. It is translated as CASSYHGQPNTEAFF.

CDR3: CASSKQGYEQYF. In DNA form, the CDR3 reads TGTGCCAGCAGCAAACAGGGATATGAGCAGTACTTC. The V and J genes are TRBV7-2 and TRBJ2-7, with a weak D call TRBD1 (6 bases). This CDR3 region has 12 residues. Deletions cut 5 bases from V and 7 bases from J, with 12 bases between. Germline-derived CDR1 and CDR2 are SGHTA and FQGNSA.